A selection of T cell receptor beta chains follows, all from one sample in a study of T-cell memory formation after mild COVID-19. One entry per CDR3 protein results from TCRdb running MiXCR on the 5' RACE reads. The sample has roughly 450,000 distinct CDR3 sequences; roughly 18% are singletons. Sequences were obtained from PBMCs or a T cell subset sorted from them (not recorded which). Source of these receptors: a young man who had mild COVID-19 (a few samples of this study predate the infection). Cell type and time point are not known. The CDR3 runs from the conserved cysteine through the conserved F or W. Fields, in order: V gene, clone size, J gene, D gene, CDR3 DNA, CDR3 protein. The D gene is left open where the match is weak. The listing skips clone size in some rows; elsewhere it reads once, few, many or a size class.

V: TRBV6-2/TRBV6-3
size: few
J: TRBJ2-7
D: TRBD2
DNA: TGTGCCAGCAAGCTAGCGGGGGATACGAGCTACGAGCAGTACTTC
CDR3: CASKLAGDTSYEQYF

V: TRBV4-2
size: few
J: TRBJ2-5
D: TRBD1
DNA: TGTGCCAGCAGCCAAGATAGGGGGCGGCCGGAGACCCAGTACTTC
CDR3: CASSQDRGRPETQYF

V: TRBV7-2
size: once
J: TRBJ1-4
D: NA
DNA: TGTGCCAGCAGCTTGGGAGTTTATGAAAAACTGTTTTTT
CDR3: CASSLGVYEKLFF

V: TRBV29-1
size: NA
J: TRBJ1-5
D: TRBD1
DNA: TGCAGCGTGGAGGGACAGGGCGGCAATCAGCCCCAGCATTTT
CDR3: CSVEGQGGNQPQHF

V: TRBV4-3
size: few
J: TRBJ2-7
D: NA
DNA: TGCGCCAGCAGCCAATACAGGTTCCTTCACGAGCAGTACTTC
CDR3: CASSQYRFLHEQYF

V: TRBV6-5
size: NA
J: TRBJ2-1
D: TRBD2
DNA: TGTGCCAGCAGTTCCTCGGGACTAGCCCCCAATGAGCAGTTCTTC
CDR3: CASSSSGLAPNEQFF

V: TRBV9
size: NA
J: TRBJ1-1
D: TRBD1
DNA: TGTGCCAGCAGCCCGGGACAGGGAGGCTCTGAAGCTTTCTTT
CDR3: CASSPGQGGSEAFF

V: TRBV11-2
size: few
J: TRBJ2-2
D: NA
DNA: TGTGCCAGCAGCTTAGTAATAGGGGGTTCGATCCCCGGGGAGCTGTTTTTT
CDR3: CASSLVIGGSIPGELFF

V: TRBV4-1
size: many
J: TRBJ2-5
D: TRBD2
DNA: TGCGCCAGCAGCCGTAGCCAACTCCGGGGGGTCCAAGAGACCCAGTACTTC
CDR3: CASSRSQLRGVQETQYF

V: TRBV7-2
size: NA
J: TRBJ2-1
D: TRBD2
DNA: TGTGCCAGCAGCTTTGGCGGGGGGTATAGTGAGCAGTTCTTC
CDR3: CASSFGGGYSEQFF

V: TRBV24-1
size: few
J: TRBJ1-2
D: NA
DNA: TGTGCCACCACTAGGGACAACTATGGCTACACCTTC
CDR3: CATTRDNYGYTF

V: TRBV7-2
size: NA
J: TRBJ1-5
D: NA
DNA: TGTGCCAGCAGCTTAGCCCCACCCAGCAATCAGCCCCAGCATTTT
CDR3: CASSLAPPSNQPQHF

V: TRBV7-9
size: few
J: TRBJ2-3
D: TRBD2
DNA: TGTGCCAGCAGCGAGGGGACTAGCGGGGTCCCCACAGATACGCAGTATTTT
CDR3: CASSEGTSGVPTDTQYF